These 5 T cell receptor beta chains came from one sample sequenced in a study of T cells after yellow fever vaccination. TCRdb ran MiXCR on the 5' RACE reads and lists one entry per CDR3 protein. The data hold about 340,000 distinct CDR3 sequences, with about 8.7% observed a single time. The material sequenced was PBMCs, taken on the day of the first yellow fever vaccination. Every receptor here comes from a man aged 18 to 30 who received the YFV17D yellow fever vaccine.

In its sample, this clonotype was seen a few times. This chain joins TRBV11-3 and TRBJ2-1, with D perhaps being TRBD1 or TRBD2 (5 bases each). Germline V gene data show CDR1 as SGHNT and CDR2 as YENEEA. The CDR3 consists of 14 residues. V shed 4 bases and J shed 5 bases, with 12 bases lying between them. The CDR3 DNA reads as TGTGCCAGCAGCTCCCGGGACGGCAACAATGAGCAGTTCTTC. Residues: CASSSRDGNNEQFF.

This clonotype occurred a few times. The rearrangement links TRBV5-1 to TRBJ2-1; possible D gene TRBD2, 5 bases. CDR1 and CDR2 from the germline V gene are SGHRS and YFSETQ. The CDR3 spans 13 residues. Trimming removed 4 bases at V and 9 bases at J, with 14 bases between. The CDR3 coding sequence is TGCGCCAGCAGCCAACGTAGCGTGGGTGAGCAGTTCTTC. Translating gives CASSQRSVGEQFF.

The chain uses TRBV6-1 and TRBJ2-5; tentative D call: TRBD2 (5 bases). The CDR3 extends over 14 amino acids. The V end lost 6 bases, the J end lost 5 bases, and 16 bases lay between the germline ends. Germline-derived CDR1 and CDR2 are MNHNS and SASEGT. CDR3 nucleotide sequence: TGTGCCAGCAGACCACCGGGAAGCCGGGAGACCCAGTACTTC. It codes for CASRPPGSRETQYF.

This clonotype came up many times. The CDR3 loop reads CASSYSAGQPGGEQYV. The CDR3 bases are TGTGCCAGCAGTTACTCCGCAGGACAGCCGGGAGGAGAGCAGTACGTC. V usage is TRBV6-2 or TRBV6-3 and J usage is TRBJ2-7; D may be TRBD2 (7 bases). In germline, CDR1 is MNHEY, CDR2 SVGEGT. Trimming shortened V by 0 bases and J by 7 bases, and 19 bases separated the two germline ends. This CDR3 is 16 amino acids long.

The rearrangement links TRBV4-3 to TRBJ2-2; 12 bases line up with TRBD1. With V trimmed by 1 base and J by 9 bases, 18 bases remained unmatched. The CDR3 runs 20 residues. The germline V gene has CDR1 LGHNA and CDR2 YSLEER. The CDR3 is CASSQGYRDRGLPSLRELFF. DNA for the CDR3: TGCGCCAGCAGCCAAGGGTACCGGGACAGGGGGCTACCGTCCCTCAGGGAGCTGTTTTTT.